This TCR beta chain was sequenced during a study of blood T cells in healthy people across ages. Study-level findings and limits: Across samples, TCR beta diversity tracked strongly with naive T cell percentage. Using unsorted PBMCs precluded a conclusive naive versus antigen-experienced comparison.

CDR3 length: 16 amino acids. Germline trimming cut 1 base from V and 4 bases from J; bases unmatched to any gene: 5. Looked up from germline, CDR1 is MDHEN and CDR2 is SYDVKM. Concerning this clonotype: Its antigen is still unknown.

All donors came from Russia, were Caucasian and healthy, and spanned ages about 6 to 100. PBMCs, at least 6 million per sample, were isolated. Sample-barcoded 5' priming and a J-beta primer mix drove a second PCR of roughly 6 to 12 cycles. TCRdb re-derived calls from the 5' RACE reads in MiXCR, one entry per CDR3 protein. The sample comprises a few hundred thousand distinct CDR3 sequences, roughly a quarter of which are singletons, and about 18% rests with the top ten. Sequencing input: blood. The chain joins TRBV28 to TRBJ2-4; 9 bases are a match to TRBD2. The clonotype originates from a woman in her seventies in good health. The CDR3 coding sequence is TGTGCCAGCAGTTTATTTGGGACTAGCCCGAAAAACATTCAGTACTTC. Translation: CASSLFGTSPKNIQYF.